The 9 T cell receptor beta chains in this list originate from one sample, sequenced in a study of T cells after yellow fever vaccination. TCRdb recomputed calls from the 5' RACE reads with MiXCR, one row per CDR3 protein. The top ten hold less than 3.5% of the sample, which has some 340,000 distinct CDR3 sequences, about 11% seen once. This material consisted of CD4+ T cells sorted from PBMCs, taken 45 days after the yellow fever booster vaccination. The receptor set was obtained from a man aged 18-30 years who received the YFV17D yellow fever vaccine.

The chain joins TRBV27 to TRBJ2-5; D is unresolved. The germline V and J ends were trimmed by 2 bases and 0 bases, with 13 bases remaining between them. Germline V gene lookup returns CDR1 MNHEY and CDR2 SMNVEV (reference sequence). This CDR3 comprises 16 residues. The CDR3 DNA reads TGTGCCAGCAGTTTAAAGGCCCCTAGGTACCAAGAGACCCAGTACTTC. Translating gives CASSLKAPRYQETQYF.

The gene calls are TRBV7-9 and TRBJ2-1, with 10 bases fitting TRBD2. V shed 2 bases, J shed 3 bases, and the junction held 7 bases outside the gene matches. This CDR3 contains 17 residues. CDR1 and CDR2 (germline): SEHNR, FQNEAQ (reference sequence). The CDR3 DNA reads TGTGCCAGCAGCTTACCTTGGACTAGCGGCCTCTACAATGAGCAGTTCTTC. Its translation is CASSLPWTSGLYNEQFF.

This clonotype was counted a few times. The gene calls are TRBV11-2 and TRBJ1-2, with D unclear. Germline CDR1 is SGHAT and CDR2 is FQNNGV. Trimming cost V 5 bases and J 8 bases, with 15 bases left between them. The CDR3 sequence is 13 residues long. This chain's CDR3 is CASSPSPVVGYTF. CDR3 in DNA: TGTGCCAGCAGCCCCAGTCCCGTTGTAGGCTACACCTTC.

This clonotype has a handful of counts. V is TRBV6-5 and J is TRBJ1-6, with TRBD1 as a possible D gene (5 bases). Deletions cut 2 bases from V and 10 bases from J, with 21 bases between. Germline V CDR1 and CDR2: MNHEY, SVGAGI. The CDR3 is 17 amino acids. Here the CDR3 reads CASSYVAFKTVKSPLHF. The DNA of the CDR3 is TGTGCCAGCAGTTACGTCGCATTTAAGACAGTAAAGTCACCCCTCCACTTT.

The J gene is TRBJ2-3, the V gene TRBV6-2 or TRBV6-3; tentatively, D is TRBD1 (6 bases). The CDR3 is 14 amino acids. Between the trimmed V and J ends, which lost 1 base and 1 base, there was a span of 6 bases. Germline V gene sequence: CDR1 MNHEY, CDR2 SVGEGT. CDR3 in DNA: TGTGCCAGCAGTTACTACAGGGGCACAGATACGCAGTATTTT. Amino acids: CASSYYRGTDTQYF.

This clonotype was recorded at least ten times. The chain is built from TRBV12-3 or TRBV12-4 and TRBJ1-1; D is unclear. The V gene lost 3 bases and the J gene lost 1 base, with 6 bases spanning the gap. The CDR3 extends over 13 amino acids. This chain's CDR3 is CASSFGPNTEAFF. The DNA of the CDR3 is TGTGCCAGCAGTTTTGGGCCGAACACTGAAGCTTTCTTT.

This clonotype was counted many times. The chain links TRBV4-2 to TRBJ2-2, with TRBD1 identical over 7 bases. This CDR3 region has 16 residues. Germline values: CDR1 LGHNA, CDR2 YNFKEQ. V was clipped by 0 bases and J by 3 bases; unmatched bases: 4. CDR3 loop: CASSQDEGQYTGELFF. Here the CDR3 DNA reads TGTGCCAGCAGCCAAGATGAGGGACAGTACACCGGGGAGCTGTTTTTT.

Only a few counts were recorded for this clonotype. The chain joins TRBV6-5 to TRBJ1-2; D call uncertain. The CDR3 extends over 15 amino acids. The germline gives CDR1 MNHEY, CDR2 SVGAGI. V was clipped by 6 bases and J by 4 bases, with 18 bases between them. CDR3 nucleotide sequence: TGTGCCAGCAGGCTACTAGATGGCCAGAGCTATGGCTACACCTTC. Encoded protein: CASRLLDGQSYGYTF.

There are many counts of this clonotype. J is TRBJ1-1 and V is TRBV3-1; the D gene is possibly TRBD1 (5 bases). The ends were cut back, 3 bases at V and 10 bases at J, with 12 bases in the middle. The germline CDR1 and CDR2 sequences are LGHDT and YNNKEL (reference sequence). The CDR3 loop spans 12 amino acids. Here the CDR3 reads CASSHSDRLAFF. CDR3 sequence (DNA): TGTGCCAGCAGCCACTCTGACAGACTAGCTTTCTTT.